The source of this T cell receptor beta chain is a study of CD8 T cells in ankylosing spondylitis. Findings and limits, study-wide: Earlier reports found some motif variants in synovial fluid and blood in reactive arthritis. Peripheral blood samples showed relatively rare disease-linked clones, and these clones were CD8+. Seven to nine highly homologous variants formed a TCR beta motif that appeared characteristic of ankylosing spondylitis blood.

This clonotype has just a few counts. Its matching antigen is unknown. The germline V gene has CDR1 SNHLY and CDR2 FYNNEI. The CDR3 has 15 residues. Trimming took 5 bases from V and 8 from J, leaving 22 bases between them. Libraries for TCR beta were made by quantitative 5'-RACE with molecular barcodes. TCRdb called the 5' RACE reads again in MiXCR, with one record for every CDR3 protein. Of 350,000 or so distinct CDR3 sequences detected, roughly 15% appear once; the ten largest clones hold less than 1.1%. The source material was blood, either unsorted or a sorted T cell fraction (not recorded which). The origin of this receptor is a male donor with ankylosing spondylitis or in good health (not recorded which). The rearrangement links TRBV2 to TRBJ2-7; D gene uncertain. CDR3 region: CASSSASTESTKQYF. DNA of the CDR3: TGTGCCAGCAGTTCCGCCTCGACGGAATCTACGAAGCAGTACTTC.